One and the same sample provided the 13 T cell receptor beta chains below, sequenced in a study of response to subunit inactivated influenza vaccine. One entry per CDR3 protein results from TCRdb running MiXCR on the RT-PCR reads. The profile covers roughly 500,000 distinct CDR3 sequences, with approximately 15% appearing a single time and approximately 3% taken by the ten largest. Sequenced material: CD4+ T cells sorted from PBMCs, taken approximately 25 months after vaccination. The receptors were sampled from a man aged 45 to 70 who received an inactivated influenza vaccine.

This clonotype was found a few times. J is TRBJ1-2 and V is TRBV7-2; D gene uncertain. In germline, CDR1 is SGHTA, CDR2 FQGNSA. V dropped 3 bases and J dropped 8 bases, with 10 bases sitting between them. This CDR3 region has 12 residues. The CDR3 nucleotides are TGTGCCAGCAGCTTCGGTCAGATCGGCTACACCTTC. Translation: CASSFGQIGYTF.

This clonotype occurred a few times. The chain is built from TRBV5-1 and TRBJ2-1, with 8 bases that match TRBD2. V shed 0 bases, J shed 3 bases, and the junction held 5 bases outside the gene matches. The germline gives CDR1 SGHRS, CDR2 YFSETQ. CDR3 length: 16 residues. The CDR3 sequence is CASSLESTSGYNEQFF. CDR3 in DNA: TGCGCCAGCAGCTTGGAGTCCACTAGCGGCTACAATGAGCAGTTCTTC.

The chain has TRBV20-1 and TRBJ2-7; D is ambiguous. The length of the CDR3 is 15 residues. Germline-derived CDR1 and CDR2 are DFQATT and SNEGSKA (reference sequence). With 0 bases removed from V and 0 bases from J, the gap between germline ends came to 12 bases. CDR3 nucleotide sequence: TGCAGTGCTAGAGATATCAGACCCAGCTCCTACGAGCAGTACTTC. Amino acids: CSARDIRPSSYEQYF.

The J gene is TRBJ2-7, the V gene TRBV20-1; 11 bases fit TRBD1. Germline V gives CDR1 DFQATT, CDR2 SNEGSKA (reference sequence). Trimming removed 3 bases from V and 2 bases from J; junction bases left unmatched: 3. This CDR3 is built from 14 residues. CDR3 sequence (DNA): TGCAGTGCTAGCTGGGGACAGGGGGCCTACGAGCAGTACTTC. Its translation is CSASWGQGAYEQYF.

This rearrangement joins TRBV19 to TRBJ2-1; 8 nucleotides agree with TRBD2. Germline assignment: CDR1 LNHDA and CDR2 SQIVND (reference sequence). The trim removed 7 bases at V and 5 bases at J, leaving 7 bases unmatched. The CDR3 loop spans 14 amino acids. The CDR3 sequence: CASMLRGAHNEQFF. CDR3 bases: TGTGCCAGTATGTTGCGGGGGGCCCACAATGAGCAGTTCTTC.

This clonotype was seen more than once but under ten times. CDR3 sequence: CAISPMGGAHNEQFF. The CDR3 region has the DNA TGTGCCATCAGCCCGATGGGAGGGGCGCACAATGAGCAGTTCTTC. The gene calls are TRBV10-3 and TRBJ2-1; 7 positions agree with TRBD2. CDR1 ENHRY and CDR2 SYGVKD come from the germline V gene. Trimming at V came to 6 bases and at J to 5 bases, leaving 10 bases not matched to a gene. This CDR3 contains 15 residues.

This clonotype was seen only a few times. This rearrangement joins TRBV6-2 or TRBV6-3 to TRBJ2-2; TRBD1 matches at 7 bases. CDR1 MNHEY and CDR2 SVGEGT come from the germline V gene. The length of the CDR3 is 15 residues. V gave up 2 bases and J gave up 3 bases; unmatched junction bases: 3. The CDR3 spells CASSYMDRHTGELFF. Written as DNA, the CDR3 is TGTGCCAGCAGTTACATGGACAGGCACACCGGGGAGCTGTTTTTT.

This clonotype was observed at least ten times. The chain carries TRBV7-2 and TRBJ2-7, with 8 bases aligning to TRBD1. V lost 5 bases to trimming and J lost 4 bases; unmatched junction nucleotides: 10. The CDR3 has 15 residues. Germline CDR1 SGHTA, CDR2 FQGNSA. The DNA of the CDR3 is TGTGCCAGCAGCCGCGGTGGACAGGGAGCGTACGAGCAGTACTTC. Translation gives CASSRGGQGAYEQYF.

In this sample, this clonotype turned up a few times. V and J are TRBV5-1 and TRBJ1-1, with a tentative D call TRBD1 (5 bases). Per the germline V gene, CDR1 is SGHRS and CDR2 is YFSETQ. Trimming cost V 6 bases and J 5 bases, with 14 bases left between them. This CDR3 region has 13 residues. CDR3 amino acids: CASKEGAGTEAFF. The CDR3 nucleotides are TGCGCCAGCAAGGAAGGGGCTGGGACTGAAGCTTTCTTT.

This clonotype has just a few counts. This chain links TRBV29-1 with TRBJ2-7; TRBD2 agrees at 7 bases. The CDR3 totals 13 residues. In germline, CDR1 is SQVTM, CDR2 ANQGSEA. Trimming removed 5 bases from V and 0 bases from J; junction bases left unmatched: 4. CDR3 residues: CSVTGLLSYEQYF. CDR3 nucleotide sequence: TGCAGCGTTACGGGACTACTCTCCTACGAGCAGTACTTC.

The chain's CDR3 is CATSKGEETQYF. The CDR3, as DNA: TGTGCCACCAGCAAGGGCGAGGAGACCCAGTACTTC. The chain is built from TRBV15 and TRBJ2-5; D call uncertain. The CDR3 is made up of 12 amino acids. CDR1 is LNHNV and CDR2 is YYDKDF in the germline V gene (reference sequence). V lost 4 bases and J lost 5, with 8 bases in between. Drawing the rest from reference TRBV15 and TRBJ2-5, the complete variable domain is DAMVIQNPRYQVTQFGKPVTLSCSQTLNHNVMYWYQQKSSQAPKLLFHYYDKDFNNEADTPDNFQSRRPNTSFCFLDIRSPGLGDTAMYLCATSKGEETQYFGPGTRLLVL.

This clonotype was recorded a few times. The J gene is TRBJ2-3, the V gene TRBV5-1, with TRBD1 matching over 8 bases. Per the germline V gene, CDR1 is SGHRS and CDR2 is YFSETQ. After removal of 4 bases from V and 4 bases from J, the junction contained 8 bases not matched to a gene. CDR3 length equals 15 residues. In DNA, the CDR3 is TGCGCCAGCAGCGCCCCGGGACAGGTGTCAGATACGCAGTATTTT. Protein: CASSAPGQVSDTQYF.

The CDR3 spells CASSTGDRANQPQHF. CDR3 bases: TGCGCCAGCAGCACCGGGGACAGGGCCAATCAGCCCCAGCATTTT. The chain employs TRBV5-1 and TRBJ1-5, with 9 bases lining up with TRBD1. CDR3 length: 15 residues. After removal of 4 bases from V and 3 bases from J, the junction contained 5 bases not matched to a gene. Per the germline V gene, CDR1 is SGHRS and CDR2 is YFSETQ.